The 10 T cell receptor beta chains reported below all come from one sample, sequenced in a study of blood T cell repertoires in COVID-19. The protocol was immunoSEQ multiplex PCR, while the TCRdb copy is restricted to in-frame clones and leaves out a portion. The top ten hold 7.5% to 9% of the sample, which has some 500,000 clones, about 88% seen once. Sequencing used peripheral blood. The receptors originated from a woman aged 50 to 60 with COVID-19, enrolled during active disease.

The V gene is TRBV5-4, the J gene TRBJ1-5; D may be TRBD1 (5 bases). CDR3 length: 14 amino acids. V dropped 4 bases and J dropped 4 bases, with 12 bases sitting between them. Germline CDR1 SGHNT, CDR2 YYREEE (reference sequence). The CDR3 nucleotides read TGTGCCAGCAGCCTGGGACGGACTAATCAGCCCCAGCATTTT. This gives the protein CASSLGRTNQPQHF.

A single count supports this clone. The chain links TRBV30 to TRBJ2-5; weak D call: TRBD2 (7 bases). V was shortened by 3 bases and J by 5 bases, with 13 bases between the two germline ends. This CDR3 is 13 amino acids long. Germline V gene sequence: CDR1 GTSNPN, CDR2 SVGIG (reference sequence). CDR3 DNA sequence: TGTGCCTGGAGAACGGGGGGCGGTGAGACCCAGTACTTC. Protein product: CAWRTGGGETQYF.

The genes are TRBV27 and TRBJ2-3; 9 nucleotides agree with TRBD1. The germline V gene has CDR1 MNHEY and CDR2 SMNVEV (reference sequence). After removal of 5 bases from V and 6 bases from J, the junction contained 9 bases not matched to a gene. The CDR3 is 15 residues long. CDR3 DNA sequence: TGTGCCAGCAGTCTAACAGGGGGCGCGGCTGATACGCAGTATTTT. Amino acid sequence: CASSLTGGAADTQYF.

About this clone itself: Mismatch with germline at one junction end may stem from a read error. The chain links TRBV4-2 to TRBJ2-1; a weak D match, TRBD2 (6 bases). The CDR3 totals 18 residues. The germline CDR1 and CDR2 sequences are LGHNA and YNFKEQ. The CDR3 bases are TGTGCCAGCAGCCAAGGGGGCCCCGGGACTTCTATCTACTATGAGCAGTTCTTC. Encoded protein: CASSQGGPGTSIYYEQFF.

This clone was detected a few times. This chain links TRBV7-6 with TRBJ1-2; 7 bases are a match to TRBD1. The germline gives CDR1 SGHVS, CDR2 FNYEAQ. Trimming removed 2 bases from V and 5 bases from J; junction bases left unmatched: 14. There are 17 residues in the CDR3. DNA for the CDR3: TGTGCCAGCAGCTTATTCGCCGAGACAGGGTTAGGGTATGGCTACACCTTC. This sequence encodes CASSLFAETGLGYGYTF.

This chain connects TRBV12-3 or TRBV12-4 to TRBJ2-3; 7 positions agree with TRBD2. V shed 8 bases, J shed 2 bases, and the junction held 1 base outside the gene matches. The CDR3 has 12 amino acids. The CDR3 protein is CASREVTDTQYF. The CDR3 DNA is TGTGCCAGCCGGGAGGTCACAGATACGCAGTATTTT.

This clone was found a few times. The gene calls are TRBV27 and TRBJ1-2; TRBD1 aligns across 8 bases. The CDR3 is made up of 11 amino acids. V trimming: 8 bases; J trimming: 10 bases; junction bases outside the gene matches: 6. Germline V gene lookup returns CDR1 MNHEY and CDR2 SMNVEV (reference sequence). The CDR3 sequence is CASGQGYYYTF. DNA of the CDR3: TGTGCCAGCGGACAGGGTTATTACTACACCTTC.

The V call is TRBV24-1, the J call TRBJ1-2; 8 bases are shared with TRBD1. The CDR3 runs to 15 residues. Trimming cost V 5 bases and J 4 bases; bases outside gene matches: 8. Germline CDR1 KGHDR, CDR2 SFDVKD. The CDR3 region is CATSARTGRGYGYTF. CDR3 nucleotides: TGTGCCACCAGTGCCCGGACAGGGAGGGGCTATGGCTACACCTTC.

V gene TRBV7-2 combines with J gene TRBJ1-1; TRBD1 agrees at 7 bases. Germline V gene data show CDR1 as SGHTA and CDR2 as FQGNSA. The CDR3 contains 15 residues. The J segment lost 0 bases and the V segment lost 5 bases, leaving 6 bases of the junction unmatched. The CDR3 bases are TGTGCCAGCAGCGCACAGGGGTTGGTGAACACTGAAGCTTTCTTT. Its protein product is CASSAQGLVNTEAFF.

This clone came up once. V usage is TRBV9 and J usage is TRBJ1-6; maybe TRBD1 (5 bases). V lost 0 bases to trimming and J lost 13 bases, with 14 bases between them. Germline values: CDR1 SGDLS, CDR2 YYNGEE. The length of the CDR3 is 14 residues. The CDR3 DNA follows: TGTGCCAGCAGCGTAGAAGTGGCAGGGCGGCCCCTCCACTTT. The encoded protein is CASSVEVAGRPLHF.